This T cell receptor (beta chain) was sequenced for a study of blood T cells in healthy people across ages. Regarding the study as a whole: Long-lived and aged donors differed, with more naive CD4+ cells and higher diversity in the long-lived. Since the PBMCs were unsorted, naive and antigen-experienced cells could not be conclusively compared. Unknown donor CMV status possibly confounded expanded clonotype changes.

Trimming cost V 5 bases and J 3 bases; bases outside gene matches: 7. This CDR3 comprises 14 residues. From germline, CDR1 is DFQATT and CDR2 SNEGSKA (reference sequence). On this clonotype itself: The antigen is unknown.

Through a sample-barcoded 5' primer and a J-beta primer mix, a second PCR was run for roughly 6 to 12 cycles. MiXCR, run by TCRdb on the 5' RACE reads, gives a single entry per CDR3 protein. The sample has approximately 850,000 distinct CDR3 sequences; 55% to 70% are singletons. The chain has TRBV20-1 and TRBJ2-5; 9 bases are a match to TRBD1. Material for sequencing was blood. The receptor was derived from a man aged 30 to 39 in good health. CDR3 region: CSASGTGPEETQYF. The CDR3 nucleotides read TGCAGTGCTTCCGGGACAGGGCCAGAAGAGACCCAGTACTTC.